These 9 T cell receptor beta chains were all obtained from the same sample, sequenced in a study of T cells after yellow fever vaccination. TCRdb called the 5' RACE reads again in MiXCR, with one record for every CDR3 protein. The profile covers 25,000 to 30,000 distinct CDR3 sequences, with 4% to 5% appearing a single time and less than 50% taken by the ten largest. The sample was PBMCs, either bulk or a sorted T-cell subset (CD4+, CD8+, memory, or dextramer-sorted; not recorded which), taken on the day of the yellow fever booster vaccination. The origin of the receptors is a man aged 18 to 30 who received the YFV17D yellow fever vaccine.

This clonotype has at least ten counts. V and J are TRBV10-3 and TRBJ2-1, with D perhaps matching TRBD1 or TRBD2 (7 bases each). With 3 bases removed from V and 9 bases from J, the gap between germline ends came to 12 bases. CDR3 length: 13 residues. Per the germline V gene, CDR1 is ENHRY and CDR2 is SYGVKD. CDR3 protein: CAISETGEGEQFF. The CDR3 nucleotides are TGTGCCATCAGTGAAACAGGGGAGGGTGAGCAGTTCTTC.

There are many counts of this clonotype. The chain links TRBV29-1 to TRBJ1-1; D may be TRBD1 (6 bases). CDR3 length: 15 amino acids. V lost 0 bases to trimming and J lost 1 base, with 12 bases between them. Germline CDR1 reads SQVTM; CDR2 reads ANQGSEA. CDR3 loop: CSVEDTGGQNTEAFF. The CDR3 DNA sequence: TGCAGCGTTGAAGATACGGGGGGACAGAACACTGAAGCTTTCTTT.

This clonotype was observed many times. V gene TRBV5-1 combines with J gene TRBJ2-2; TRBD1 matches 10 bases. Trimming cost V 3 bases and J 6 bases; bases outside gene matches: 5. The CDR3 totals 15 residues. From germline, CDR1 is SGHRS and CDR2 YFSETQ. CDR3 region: CASSYGQGVAGELFF. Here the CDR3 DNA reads TGCGCCAGCAGCTATGGACAGGGGGTCGCCGGGGAGCTGTTTTTT. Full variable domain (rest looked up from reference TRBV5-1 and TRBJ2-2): KAGVTQTPRYLIKTRGQQVTLSCSPISGHRSVSWYQQTPGQGLQFLFEYFSETQRNKGNFPGRFSGRQFSNSRSEMNVSTLELGDSALYLCASSYGQGVAGELFFGEGSRLTVL.

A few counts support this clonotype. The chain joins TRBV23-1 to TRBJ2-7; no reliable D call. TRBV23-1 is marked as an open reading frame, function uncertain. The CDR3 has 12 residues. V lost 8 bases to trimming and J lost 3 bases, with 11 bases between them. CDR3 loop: CASGTKGYEQYF. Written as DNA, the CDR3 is TGCGCCAGCGGAACTAAGGGCTACGAGCAGTACTTC.

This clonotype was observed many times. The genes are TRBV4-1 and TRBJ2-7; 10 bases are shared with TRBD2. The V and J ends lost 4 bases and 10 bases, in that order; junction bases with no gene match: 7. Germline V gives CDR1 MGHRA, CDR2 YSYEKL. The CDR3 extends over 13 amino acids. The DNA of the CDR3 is TGCGCCAGCAGCCTGGGGACTAGCGACTTCCAGTACTTC. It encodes CASSLGTSDFQYF.

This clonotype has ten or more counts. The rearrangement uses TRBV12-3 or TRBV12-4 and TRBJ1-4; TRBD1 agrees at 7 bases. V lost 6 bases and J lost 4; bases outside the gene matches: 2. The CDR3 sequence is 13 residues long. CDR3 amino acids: CASRRDSNEKLFF. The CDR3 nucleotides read TGTGCCAGCAGGCGGGACAGTAATGAAAAACTGTTTTTT.

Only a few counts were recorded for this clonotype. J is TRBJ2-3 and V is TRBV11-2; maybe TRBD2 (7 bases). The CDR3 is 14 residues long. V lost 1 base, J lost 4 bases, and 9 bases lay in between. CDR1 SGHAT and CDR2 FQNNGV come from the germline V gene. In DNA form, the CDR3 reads TGTGCCAGCAGCTTAGGGGGGGGCCCAGATACGCAGTATTTT. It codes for CASSLGGGPDTQYF.

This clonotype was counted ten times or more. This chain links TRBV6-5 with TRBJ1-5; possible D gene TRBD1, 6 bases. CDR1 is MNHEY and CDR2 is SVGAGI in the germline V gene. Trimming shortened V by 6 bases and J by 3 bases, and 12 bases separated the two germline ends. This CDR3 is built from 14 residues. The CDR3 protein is CASRDQGTNQPQHF. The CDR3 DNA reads TGTGCCAGCAGGGACCAGGGGACCAATCAGCCCCAGCATTTT.

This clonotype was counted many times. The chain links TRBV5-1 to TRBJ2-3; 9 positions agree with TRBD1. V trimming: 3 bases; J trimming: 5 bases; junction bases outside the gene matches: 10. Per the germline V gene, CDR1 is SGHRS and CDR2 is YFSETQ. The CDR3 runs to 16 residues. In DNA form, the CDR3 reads TGCGCCAGCAGCTCAACCGGGACAGGGCATGGAGATACGCAGTATTTT. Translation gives CASSSTGTGHGDTQYF.